These 15 T cell receptor beta chains came from one sample sequenced in a study of regulatory T cells in long-lasting Graves disease. The time point was: newly diagnosed GD, antithyroid drugs for less than 3 months. RNA from PBMCs was the source of the TCR library. Arm-PCR of CDR3 regions with iRepertoire HTBI primers generated TCR beta libraries. TCRdb ran MiXCR on the multiplex PCR reads and lists one entry per CDR3 protein. Altogether roughly 500,000 distinct CDR3 sequences are present, roughly 14% being singletons, with the ten largest covering 8% to 10%. These data are also associated with another study on T cells in Graves' hyperthyroidism and ophthalmopathy.

Sample: peripheral blood mononuclear cells (PBMCs), taken at new diagnosis, from a patient treated with antithyroid drugs. These receptors were collected from a man aged 25 to 40 with Graves disease.

V usage is TRBV3-1 and J usage is TRBJ2-1, with TRBD1 matching over 8 bases. Germline lookup yields CDR1 LGHDT and CDR2 YNNKEL (reference sequence). Unmatched junction bases numbered 13, after V lost 0 bases and J lost 6 bases. This CDR3 has 18 amino acids. The CDR3 DNA follows: TGTGCCAGCAGCCAAGATGGATTACGACAGGGGCGTTTCAATGAGCAGTTCTTC. It encodes CASSQDGLRQGRFNEQFF.

This clonotype was found a few times. This rearrangement joins TRBV10-1 to TRBJ2-5; TRBD2 matches at 12 bases. The CDR3 length is 15 residues. V was clipped by 3 bases and J by 4 bases; unmatched bases: 3. Per germline, CDR1 WNHNN and CDR2 SYGVQD (reference sequence). CDR3 amino acids: CASSELAGGLETQYF. The CDR3 DNA is TGCGCCAGCAGTGAACTAGCGGGAGGTTTAGAGACCCAGTACTTC.

This clonotype was seen many times. The chain employs TRBV2 and TRBJ2-1; 7 bases match TRBD1. J lost 0 bases, V lost 4 bases, and 6 bases had no gene match. The CDR3 spans 16 residues. Germline CDR1 and CDR2: SNHLY and FYNNEI. The CDR3 protein is CASSAGGFSSYNEQFF. The CDR3 bases are TGTGCCAGCAGTGCAGGGGGATTTAGCTCCTACAATGAGCAGTTCTTC.

The rearrangement links TRBV7-2 to TRBJ2-3; 7 bases fit TRBD2. The CDR3 runs 15 residues. With V trimmed by 7 bases and J by 4 bases, 11 bases remained unmatched. The germline V gene encodes CDR1 SGHTA and CDR2 FQGNSA. The CDR3 spells CASTPTSLLADTQYF. The CDR3 DNA reads TGTGCCAGCACCCCGACTAGCCTTTTGGCAGATACGCAGTATTTT.

A note on this clonotype: A junction end diverges from the germline sequence, so it may reflect a read error. The chain employs TRBV3-1 and TRBJ2-1, with D perhaps TRBD2 (5 bases). This CDR3 has 15 residues. The germline V gene encodes CDR1 LGHDT and CDR2 YNNKEL (reference sequence). In DNA, the CDR3 is TGTGACAGCAGCCAAGAGGGTTTAACCTACAATGAGCAGTTCTTC. This encodes CDSSQEGLTYNEQFF.

In its sample, this clonotype was seen a few times. The chain combines TRBV4-1 with TRBJ1-5, with D perhaps TRBD1 (6 bases). Germline V CDR1 and CDR2: MGHRA, YSYEKL. The V and J ends lost 6 bases and 5 bases respectively, with 11 bases between them. The CDR3 is 13 residues long. The CDR3 reads CASSRQEYQPQHF. CDR3 bases: TGCGCCAGCAGTCGACAGGAATATCAGCCCCAGCATTTT.

In its sample, this clonotype was seen many times. The V and J genes are TRBV18 and TRBJ2-3; 13 bases fit TRBD2. The germline V gene encodes CDR1 KGHSH and CDR2 LQKENI. The CDR3 is 15 amino acids. The trim removed 2 bases at V and 6 bases at J, leaving 2 bases unmatched. Here the CDR3 DNA reads TGTGCCAGCTCACCAGGACTAGCGGGAGTTGATACGCAGTATTTT. Protein product: CASSPGLAGVDTQYF.

In its sample, this clonotype was seen many times. This chain uses TRBV20-1 with TRBJ1-1; no reliable D call. The V end was cut by 3 bases, the J end by 5 bases, with 13 bases between. Germline values: CDR1 DFQATT, CDR2 SNEGSKA (reference sequence). The CDR3 is 13 residues long. The CDR3 nucleotides read TGCAGTGCTAGGGTCGGGGTGATGACTGAAGCTTTCTTT. Translated: CSARVGVMTEAFF.

This clonotype was recorded many times. The V and J genes are TRBV29-1 and TRBJ2-5; D gene ambiguous. The germline V gene has CDR1 SQVTM and CDR2 ANQGSEA. Trimming left V 2 bases short and J 5 bases short, with 12 bases between. The CDR3 consists of 13 residues. CDR3 sequence (DNA): TGCAGCGTTGAAAACTTCACATGGGAGACCCAGTACTTC. Translated, it gives CSVENFTWETQYF.

Concerning this clonotype: This clone may be a read error of a much larger clone one base away. The CDR3 DNA follows: TGTGCCAGCAGCCCGCGGGCAAAAACAGATACGCAGTATTTT. Protein product: CASSPRAKTDTQYF. This chain joins TRBV7-6 and TRBJ2-3; D is possibly TRBD2 (5 bases). The germline V gene encodes CDR1 SGHVS and CDR2 FNYEAQ. The CDR3 loop spans 14 amino acids. V lost 5 bases, J lost 3 bases, and 12 bases lay in between.

This clonotype was seen at least ten times. The V call is TRBV27, the J call TRBJ1-2; maybe TRBD1 (6 bases). Between the trimmed V and J ends, which lost 3 bases and 8 bases, there was a span of 22 bases. Germline CDR1 and CDR2: MNHEY and SMNVEV (reference sequence). The CDR3 runs to 16 residues. The CDR3 protein is CASSFEGGALSQGYTF. The CDR3 DNA reads as TGTGCCAGCAGTTTCGAAGGGGGGGCCCTCAGCCAAGGCTACACCTTC.

V is TRBV5-6 and J is TRBJ1-5; D unclear. The ends were cut back, 2 bases at V and 1 base at J, with 13 bases in the middle. CDR1 is SGHDT and CDR2 is YYEEEE in the germline V gene. There are 16 residues in the CDR3. The CDR3 nucleotides are TGTGCCAGCAGCTTTTCTTTCCGGAAGAGCAATCAGCCCCAGCATTTT. Its translation is CASSFSFRKSNQPQHF. The full variable domain, completed using reference TRBV5-6 and TRBJ1-5, is DAGVTQSPTHLIKTRGQQVTLRCSPKSGHDTVSWYQQALGQGPQFIFQYYEEEERQRGNFPDRFSGHQFPNYSSELNVNALLLGDSALYLCASSFSFRKSNQPQHFGDGTRLSIL.

This clonotype occurred many times. The gene calls are TRBV5-1 and TRBJ1-6; tentative D call: TRBD1 (6 bases). This CDR3 region has 15 residues. V was clipped by 0 bases and J by 5 bases, with 9 bases between them. Germline V gene data show CDR1 as SGHRS and CDR2 as YFSETQ. The CDR3 nucleotides are TGCGCCAGCAGCTTGGACGGACAGCATAATTCACCCCTCCACTTT. The encoded protein is CASSLDGQHNSPLHF.

This clonotype was observed at least ten times. This chain links TRBV11-2 with TRBJ2-2, with TRBD1 as a possible D gene (5 bases). In germline, CDR1 is SGHAT, CDR2 FQNNGV. The CDR3 sequence is 17 residues long. V was clipped by 5 bases and J by 3 bases, with 19 bases between them. The CDR3 region is CASSQPEGAQDTGELFF. CDR3 nucleotide sequence: TGTGCCAGCAGCCAACCTGAAGGGGCGCAGGACACCGGGGAGCTGTTTTTT. Based on the CDR3 plus reference TRBV11-2 and TRBJ2-2, the full variable domain is EAGVAQSPRYKIIEKRQSVAFWCNPISGHATLYWYQQILGQGPKLLIQFQNNGVVDDSQLPKDRFSAERLKGVDSTLKIQPAKLEDSAVYLCASSQPEGAQDTGELFFGEGSRLTVL.

This clonotype was counted at least ten times. This chain joins TRBV3-1 and TRBJ2-2; D uncertain. The germline gives CDR1 LGHDT, CDR2 YNNKEL (reference sequence). V lost 3 bases and J lost 0, with 11 bases in between. The CDR3 length is 16 residues. CDR3 bases: TGTGCCAGCAGCCACCCACAAGACACGAACACCGGGGAGCTGTTTTTT. Residues: CASSHPQDTNTGELFF. The complete variable domain, with remaining parts taken from reference TRBV3-1 and TRBJ2-2, reads DTAVSQTPKYLVTQMGNDKSIKCEQNLGHDTMYWYKQDSKKFLKIMFSYNNKELIINETVPNRFSPKSPDKAHLNLHINSLELGDSAVYFCASSHPQDTNTGELFFGEGSRLTVL.